These 25 T cell receptor beta chains originate from one sample sequenced in a study of blood T cell repertoires in COVID-19. Sequencing was performed with immunoSEQ multiplex PCR; in TCRdb, only in-frame clones are kept and a portion is missing. There are some 70,000 clones in the sample; more than 60% occur only once, and roughly a tenth lies in the top ten. Sequences were obtained from peripheral blood. The receptor source for this set is a woman between 50 and 59 years old with acute or convalescent COVID-19.

In this sample, this clone turned up once. This rearrangement joins TRBV30 to TRBJ1-6; 7 bases are shared with TRBD1. Trimming removed 1 base from V and 8 bases from J; junction bases left unmatched: 11. CDR1 is GTSNPN, CDR2 SVGIG, per germline (reference sequence). This CDR3 is 16 amino acids long. CDR3 protein: CAWSATGSGRDSPLHF. CDR3 bases: TGTGCCTGGAGTGCGACAGGGAGCGGTCGGGATTCACCCCTCCACTTT. Full variable domain (remainder filled in from reference TRBV30 and TRBJ1-6): SQTIHQWPATLVQPVGSPLSLECTVEGTSNPNLYWYRQAAGRGLQLLFYSVGIGQISSEVPQNLSASRPQDRQFILSSKKLLLSDSGFYLCAWSATGSGRDSPLHFGNGTRLTVT.

This sequence joins TRBV5-1 and TRBJ2-2; D may be TRBD1 (6 bases). The CDR3 loop spans 15 amino acids. Germline V gene data show CDR1 as SGHRS and CDR2 as YFSETQ. Trimming stripped 4 bases from V and 4 bases from J, with 14 bases between. CDR3 residues: CASSEMGAGTGELFF. CDR3 DNA: TGCGCCAGCAGCGAGATGGGGGCGGGCACCGGGGAGCTGTTTTTT.

Only a few counts were recorded for this clone. The chain uses TRBV7-8 and TRBJ1-2, with D unclear. The CDR3 is 14 residues long. Germline CDR1 is SGHVS and CDR2 is FQNEAQ. The V gene lost 5 bases and the J gene lost 4 bases, with 14 bases spanning the gap. The CDR3 sequence: CASSPREGTYGYTF. The DNA for the CDR3 is TGTGCCAGCAGCCCCCGAGAGGGAACCTATGGCTACACCTTC.

V gene TRBV18 combines with J gene TRBJ1-2; 8 bases map to TRBD1. Germline V gene data show CDR1 as KGHSH and CDR2 as LQKENI. CDR3 length: 14 amino acids. After removal of 3 bases from V and 5 bases from J, the junction contained 5 bases not matched to a gene. CDR3 amino acids: CASSPGQGQYGYTF. The DNA for the CDR3 is TGTGCCAGCTCACCCGGACAGGGCCAATATGGCTACACCTTC.

The chain couples TRBV29-1 to TRBJ1-1, with D possibly matching TRBD1 (6 bases). Trimming took 6 bases from V and 1 from J, leaving 9 bases between them. The CDR3 is made up of 12 amino acids. Germline V gene data show CDR1 as SQVTM and CDR2 as ANQGSEA. CDR3 sequence: CSVNRANTEAFF. As DNA, the CDR3 is TGCAGCGTCAACAGGGCGAACACTGAAGCTTTCTTT. Supplemented by reference TRBV29-1 and TRBJ1-1, the full variable domain reads SAVISQKPSRDICQRGTSLTIQCQVDSQVTMMFWYRQQPGQSLTLIATANQGSEATYESGFVIDKFPISRPNLTFSTLTVSNMSPEDSSIYLCSVNRANTEAFFGQGTRLTVV.

This sequence joins TRBV6-2 or TRBV6-3 and TRBJ2-3; the D is unclear. This CDR3 is 15 amino acids long. The V end was cut by 5 bases, the J end by 0 bases, with 12 bases between. Germline V gene lookup returns CDR1 MNHEY and CDR2 SVGEGT. This chain's CDR3 is CASSKMSASTDTQYF. DNA for the CDR3: TGTGCCAGCAGTAAAATGAGCGCCAGCACAGATACGCAGTATTTT.

J is TRBJ1-5 and V is TRBV28, with D possibly TRBD1 on 5 matching bases. V was cut by 3 bases and J by 0 bases, with 15 bases left in between. This CDR3 has 17 amino acids. Germline lookup yields CDR1 MDHEN and CDR2 SYDVKM. The CDR3 DNA reads as TGTGCCAGCAGTTTGGCAGGGAATCTATATAGCAATCAGCCCCAGCATTTT. Encoded protein: CASSLAGNLYSNQPQHF.

This clone was picked up a small number of times. The chain combines TRBV24-1 with TRBJ1-5; 7 nucleotides line up with TRBD1. The V gene's germline CDR1 is KGHDR and CDR2 SFDVKD. V lost 3 bases to trimming and J lost 5 bases; unmatched junction nucleotides: 12. The CDR3 covers 17 residues. In DNA form, the CDR3 reads TGTGCCACCAGTGATGAACAGGGGCCCAACAACGATCAGCCCCAGCATTTT. This gives the protein CATSDEQGPNNDQPQHF.

The gene calls are TRBV7-2 and TRBJ2-5; 9 bases are a match to TRBD2. V shed 1 base, J shed 2 bases, and the junction held 5 bases outside the gene matches. CDR3 length: 16 residues. CDR1 is SGHTA, CDR2 FQGNSA, per germline. The CDR3 sequence: CASSLGPTSGQETQYF. For the CDR3, the DNA is TGTGCCAGCAGCTTAGGCCCGACTAGCGGACAAGAGACCCAGTACTTC.

The chain couples TRBV27 to TRBJ2-7; D not certain. CDR1 and CDR2 from the germline V gene are MNHEY and SMNVEV (reference sequence). The CDR3 is 13 residues long. V gave up 6 bases and J gave up 0 bases, with 9 bases separating them. CDR3 protein: CASRTFLSYEQYF. CDR3 nucleotides: TGTGCCAGCAGAACTTTTCTCTCCTACGAGCAGTACTTC.

This clone appeared a single time. This chain links TRBV6-1 with TRBJ2-1; D is undetermined. Trimming pared 6 bases from V and 3 bases from J, leaving 15 bases between. This CDR3 is built from 15 residues. Germline values: CDR1 MNHNS, CDR2 SASEGT. In DNA form, the CDR3 reads TGTGCCAGCAGCCGGCCTTTATCGGGCTACAATGAGCAGTTCTTC. The encoded protein is CASSRPLSGYNEQFF.

V is TRBV5-4 and J is TRBJ2-2; D remains unclear. Deletions cut 5 bases from V and 6 bases from J, with 5 bases between. From germline, CDR1 is SGHNT and CDR2 YYREEE (reference sequence). The CDR3 totals 11 residues. The CDR3 reads CASSKSGELFF. CDR3 sequence (DNA): TGTGCCAGCAGTAAATCCGGGGAGCTGTTTTTT.

The CDR3 protein is CASARQGAWDTGELFF. In DNA, the CDR3 is TGCGCCAGCGCCCGACAGGGGGCTTGGGACACCGGGGAGCTGTTTTTT. The genes are TRBV5-1 and TRBJ2-2; 10 nucleotides align to TRBD1. Germline V CDR1 and CDR2: SGHRS, YFSETQ. The CDR3 contains 16 residues. V dropped 7 bases and J dropped 3; count of bases not matched to a gene: 9.

This chain joins TRBV28 and TRBJ1-2; 9 bases are a match to TRBD1. Per the germline V gene, CDR1 is MDHEN and CDR2 is SYDVKM. The V segment lost 6 bases and the J segment 4 bases; nucleotides outside the gene matches: 6. This CDR3 spans 14 amino acids. In DNA, the CDR3 is TGTGCCAGCAGCACAGGGGGCGAGGGCTATGGCTACACCTTC. Protein product: CASSTGGEGYGYTF.

The chain recombines TRBV25-1 with TRBJ1-2; D ambiguous. Germline CDR1 is MGHDK and CDR2 is SYGVNS. CDR3 length equals 12 residues. Trimming took 9 bases from V and 4 from J, leaving 12 bases between them. The CDR3 DNA reads as TGTGCCAGTTCTCGGGAGCCCTATGGCTACACCTTC. It yields the protein CASSREPYGYTF.

This clone was seen more than once but under ten times. CDR3 sequence: CASSPRTGGMNTEAFF. In DNA form, the CDR3 reads TGTGCCAGCAGTCCGAGGACAGGGGGCATGAACACTGAAGCTTTCTTT. The chain recombines TRBV2 with TRBJ1-1; 11 nucleotides agree with TRBD1. J was trimmed by 0 bases and V by 5 bases; bases with no gene match: 5. The germline gives CDR1 SNHLY, CDR2 FYNNEI. The CDR3 spans 16 residues. Full variable domain (missing parts from reference TRBV2 and TRBJ1-1): EPEVTQTPSHQVTQMGQEVILRCVPISNHLYFYWYRQILGQKVEFLVSFYNNEISEKSEIFDDQFSVERPDGSNFTLKIRSTKLEDSAMYFCASSPRTGGMNTEAFFGQGTRLTVV.

The chain uses TRBV3-1 (or the pseudogene TRBV3-2) and TRBJ2-2; D unclear. V lost 4 bases and J 8 bases, leaving 8 bases between the germline ends. CDR1 is LGHDT, CDR2 YNNKEL, per germline (reference sequence). This CDR3 has 12 residues. The CDR3 DNA follows: TGTGCCAGCAGCCTGGCTGTTGGGGAGCTGTTTTTT. This gives the protein CASSLAVGELFF.

V is TRBV5-6 and J is TRBJ2-5; 7 bases fit TRBD1. Germline CDR1 reads SGHDT; CDR2 reads YYEEEE. The CDR3 consists of 15 residues. J lost 0 bases, V lost 4 bases, and 6 bases had no gene match. The CDR3 is CASSRWDRNQETQYF. The DNA of the CDR3 is TGTGCCAGCAGCCGCTGGGACAGAAACCAAGAGACCCAGTACTTC.

This clone has a handful of counts. V is TRBV2 and J is TRBJ1-1; 7 positions match TRBD1. Germline V gene lookup returns CDR1 SNHLY and CDR2 FYNNEI. Losses at the gene ends were 4 bases for V and 0 bases for J; bases not matched to a gene: 5. The CDR3 totals 15 residues. CDR3 sequence: CASSARDSMNTEAFF. The CDR3, as DNA: TGTGCCAGCAGTGCCCGGGACAGCATGAACACTGAAGCTTTCTTT. Full variable domain (outside the CDR3, taken from reference TRBV2 and TRBJ1-1): EPEVTQTPSHQVTQMGQEVILRCVPISNHLYFYWYRQILGQKVEFLVSFYNNEISEKSEIFDDQFSVERPDGSNFTLKIRSTKLEDSAMYFCASSARDSMNTEAFFGQGTRLTVV.

The gene calls are TRBV3-1 (or the pseudogene TRBV3-2) and TRBJ2-3; maybe TRBD2 (6 bases). Trimming removed 0 bases at V and 1 base at J, with 14 bases between. CDR3 length equals 17 residues. Germline V gene data show CDR1 as LGHDT and CDR2 as YNNKEL (reference sequence). The CDR3 reads CASSQDSLARRTDTQYF. CDR3 coding DNA: TGTGCCAGCAGCCAAGATAGTCTAGCGCGACGCACAGATACGCAGTATTTT.

This clone has just one count. The V gene is TRBV7-2, the J gene TRBJ2-1; 9 nucleotides line up with TRBD2. The CDR3 consists of 17 residues. J was trimmed by 2 bases and V by 5 bases; bases with no gene match: 10. Germline lookup yields CDR1 SGHTA and CDR2 FQGNSA. As DNA, the CDR3 is TGTGCCAGCAGCCACGGCCCGGCGGGAGGGACCTACAATGAGCAGTTCTTC. This sequence encodes CASSHGPAGGTYNEQFF. Supplemented by reference TRBV7-2 and TRBJ2-1, the full variable domain reads GAGVSQSPSNKVTEKGKDVELRCDPISGHTALYWYRQSLGQGLEFLIYFQGNSAPDKSGLPSDRFSAERTGGSVSTLTIQRTQQEDSAVYLCASSHGPAGGTYNEQFFGPGTRLTVL.

The V and J genes are TRBV20-1 and TRBJ1-2; D not certain. Trimming stripped 5 bases from V and 2 bases from J, with 3 bases between. Germline CDR1 and CDR2: DFQATT and SNEGSKA (reference sequence). The CDR3 runs 10 residues. The CDR3 region is CSAQNYGYTF. In nucleotides, the CDR3 is TGCAGTGCTCAAAACTATGGCTACACCTTC.

This clone has more than one count but fewer than ten. V is TRBV11-3 and J is TRBJ2-1, with D maybe TRBD2 (6 bases). V lost 5 bases and J lost 10, with 27 bases in between. The CDR3 covers 17 residues. Per germline, CDR1 SGHNT and CDR2 YENEEA. The CDR3 protein is CASSPDFSASAVPEQFF. The CDR3 DNA reads TGTGCCAGCAGCCCCGATTTCTCGGCTAGCGCCGTCCCCGAGCAGTTCTTC.

The rearrangement joins TRBV18 to TRBJ2-5, with a weak D call TRBD2 (5 bases). This CDR3 has 15 amino acids. The V and J ends lost 3 bases and 1 base respectively, with 12 bases between them. Per germline, CDR1 KGHSH and CDR2 LQKENI. The CDR3 nucleotides are TGTGCCAGCTCACCCGTGAGAGGGTTCCAAGAGACCCAGTACTTC. The encoded protein is CASSPVRGFQETQYF.

The V and J genes are TRBV24-1 and TRBJ2-1; 9 bases are a match to TRBD2. J gave up 7 bases and V 6 bases, and 3 bases lay outside the gene matches. The CDR3 is made up of 13 amino acids. CDR1 KGHDR and CDR2 SFDVKD come from the germline V gene. CDR3 sequence: CATSNSGSNEQFF. The CDR3 DNA is TGTGCCACCAGTAATAGCGGGAGTAATGAGCAGTTCTTC.